What follows are 15 T cell receptor beta chains derived from one specimen sequenced in a study of human T cells and chemical hapten exposure. TCRdb redid the calling of the RACE reads with MiXCR, one entry per CDR3 protein. The repertoire holds approximately 82,000 distinct CDR3 sequences, 10% to 15% seen once, with roughly 4% in the top ten. This sample's time point: patch test 1, 2 weeks after DPC sensitization. This sample's treatment: therapeutic diphenylcyclopropenone sensitization with weekly scalp DPC. The sample here was whole blood, taken in connection with sensitization to the hapten diphenylcyclopropenone (DPC). The receptors here all came from a woman in her sixties or seventies with alopecia areata. Some clones in this sample may be carry-over from other donors' samples.

This clonotype was observed a few times. The chain combines TRBV2 with TRBJ1-1; TRBD1 aligns across 7 bases. Germline CDR1 reads SNHLY; CDR2 reads FYNNEI. V lost 6 bases, J lost 6 bases, and 13 bases stayed unmatched. This CDR3 region has 15 residues. The CDR3 bases are TGTGCCAGCAGGGAGACAGGGCAGTTCTGGTCTGAAGCTTTCTTT. Protein product: CASRETGQFWSEAFF.

This clonotype occurred many times. V gene TRBV2 combines with J gene TRBJ1-2, with D possibly TRBD1 on 5 matching bases. The CDR3 totals 13 residues. Germline loops: CDR1 SNHLY, CDR2 FYNNEI. V was pared by 2 bases and J by 2 bases, with 6 bases between. The CDR3 nucleotides are TGTGCCAGCAGTGAACAGGGAAACTATGGCTACACCTTC. Its translation: CASSEQGNYGYTF.

The rearrangement links TRBV5-1 to TRBJ1-1; D perhaps matches TRBD1 (6 bases). Germline loops: CDR1 SGHRS, CDR2 YFSETQ. The CDR3 totals 14 residues. V was pared by 3 bases and J by 1 base, with 10 bases between. The CDR3 sequence: CASSYGTTNTEAFF. The CDR3 DNA sequence: TGCGCCAGCAGCTATGGGACAACGAACACTGAAGCTTTCTTT.

About this clonotype itself: A read error is possible here, since a much larger clone lies one base away. This chain uses TRBV20-1 with TRBJ2-1; perhaps D is TRBD1 or TRBD2 (5 bases each). The CDR3 contains 15 residues. The V end lost 6 bases, the J end lost 7 bases, and 22 bases lay between the germline ends. CDR1 and CDR2 from the germline V gene are DFQATT and SNEGSKA (reference sequence). The CDR3 DNA reads as TGCAGTGCGCTACAAAGGGACCCGAGGCGGAATGAGCAGTTCTTC. Protein product: CSALQRDPRRNEQFF.

Ten or more counts support this clonotype. The chain has TRBV7-6 and TRBJ2-3; no clear D. Trimming cost V 1 base and J 6 bases, with 11 bases left between them. Germline V CDR1 and CDR2: SGHVS, FNYEAQ. This CDR3 has 14 residues. The CDR3 region is CASSLGVRVDTQYF. The CDR3 bases are TGTGCCAGCAGCTTAGGAGTTAGAGTGGATACGCAGTATTTT.

The chain uses TRBV10-2 and TRBJ1-2; D may be TRBD1 (6 bases). Per germline, CDR1 WSHSY and CDR2 SAAADI. V lost 4 bases, J lost 4 bases, and 13 bases lay in between. The CDR3 extends over 14 amino acids. CDR3 region: CASSAYRELYGYTF. The DNA for the CDR3 is TGCGCCAGCAGTGCCTACAGGGAGCTCTATGGCTACACCTTC.

This clonotype was counted only a few times. V usage is TRBV5-1 and J usage is TRBJ2-3, with D possibly TRBD1 on 6 matching bases. Deletions cut 4 bases from V and 2 bases from J, with 17 bases between. The V gene's germline CDR1 is SGHRS and CDR2 YFSETQ. The CDR3 contains 16 residues. The CDR3 sequence: CASSQTPGHSTDTQYF. In DNA form, the CDR3 reads TGCGCCAGCAGCCAAACTCCGGGACACTCCACAGATACGCAGTATTTT.

The J gene is TRBJ2-6, the V gene TRBV13, with D perhaps TRBD1 (6 bases). This CDR3 region has 17 residues. Germline-derived CDR1 and CDR2 are PRHDT and FYEKMQ (reference sequence). The V end lost 3 bases, the J end lost 4 bases, and 16 bases lay between the germline ends. CDR3 DNA sequence: TGTGCCAGCAGCTTGAGACAGGTTCCCTACGGGGCCAACGTCCTGACTTTC. It codes for CASSLRQVPYGANVLTF. The full variable domain, completed using reference TRBV13 and TRBJ2-6, is AAGVIQSPRHLIKEKRETATLKCYPIPRHDTVYWYQQGPGQDPQFLISFYEKMQSDKGSIPDRFSAQQFSDYHSELNMSSLELGDSALYFCASSLRQVPYGANVLTFGAGSRLTVL.

This clonotype was counted at least ten times. This sequence joins TRBV9 and TRBJ2-1; D is unresolved. The V and J ends lost 4 bases and 0 bases respectively, with 8 bases between them. This CDR3 is 14 amino acids long. The germline V gene encodes CDR1 SGDLS and CDR2 YYNGEE. The CDR3 protein is CASSTLGSYNEQFF. CDR3 bases: TGTGCCAGCAGCACACTCGGCTCCTACAATGAGCAGTTCTTC.

This clonotype was seen more than once but under ten times. The V and J genes are TRBV12-3 or TRBV12-4 and TRBJ1-5; no firm D call. The germline V and J ends were trimmed by 4 bases and 2 bases, with 3 bases remaining between them. The CDR3 runs 12 residues. The CDR3 region is CASSSRNQPQHF. DNA for the CDR3: TGTGCCAGCAGTTCCCGCAATCAGCCCCAGCATTTT.

This clonotype has ten or more counts. The J gene is TRBJ2-3, the V gene TRBV10-3; D unclear. There are 13 residues in the CDR3. Trimming stripped 10 bases from V and 6 bases from J, with 17 bases between. The germline gives CDR1 ENHRY, CDR2 SYGVKD. This CDR3 reads CATHQEQFDTQYF. Written as DNA, the CDR3 is TGTGCCACCCACCAGGAACAGTTTGATACGCAGTATTTT.

This clonotype was detected ten times or more. The V and J genes are TRBV24-1 and TRBJ2-3; no firm D call. Germline V gene sequence: CDR1 KGHDR, CDR2 SFDVKD. The germline V and J ends were trimmed by 3 bases and 2 bases, with 5 bases remaining between them. The CDR3 runs to 13 residues. CDR3 DNA: TGTGCCACCAGTGATACCAACACAGATACGCAGTATTTT. Amino acid sequence: CATSDTNTDTQYF.

This clonotype was recorded many times. J is TRBJ1-5 and V is TRBV30, with TRBD1 identical over 7 bases. CDR1 and CDR2 from the germline V gene are GTSNPN and SVGIG (reference sequence). CDR3 length equals 13 residues. V lost 1 base to trimming and J lost 5 bases; unmatched junction nucleotides: 2. The CDR3 sequence: CAWSEGAYQPQHF. Written as DNA, the CDR3 is TGTGCCTGGAGTGAGGGGGCGTATCAGCCCCAGCATTTT.

The chain has TRBV27 and TRBJ1-1, with unresolved D. The CDR3 length is 14 residues. Trimming pared 4 bases from V and 1 base from J, leaving 10 bases between. Germline V gene data show CDR1 as MNHEY and CDR2 as SMNVEV (reference sequence). In DNA form, the CDR3 reads TGTGCCAGCAGTTCCCCTCAGGCGAACACTGAAGCTTTCTTT. Protein product: CASSSPQANTEAFF.

A few counts support this clonotype. The gene calls are TRBV29-1 and TRBJ2-7; 8 bases agree with TRBD1. The germline gives CDR1 SQVTM, CDR2 ANQGSEA. The CDR3 sequence is 14 residues long. Losses at the gene ends were 2 bases for V and 5 bases for J; bases not matched to a gene: 8. The CDR3 region has the DNA TGCAGCGTTGAAACCCACGACAGGGGAAACGAGCAGTACTTC. Encoded protein: CSVETHDRGNEQYF.